Below are 3 T cell receptor beta chains sequenced from a single sample in a study of regulatory T cells in long-lasting Graves disease. Time point in this sample: newly diagnosed GD, antithyroid drugs for less than 3 months. PBMC RNA served as the TCR library source. Arm-PCR of CDR3 regions and iRepertoire HTBI primers were the basis on which TCR beta libraries were built. From the multiplex PCR reads, TCRdb called clonotypes with MiXCR, one entry per CDR3 protein. The table has 580,000 or so distinct CDR3 sequences, 16% seen once. The same sample was also studied in work on T cells in Graves' hyperthyroidism and ophthalmopathy.

Sequenced here: peripheral blood mononuclear cells (PBMCs), sampled at new diagnosis, from a patient treated with antithyroid drugs. These receptors all come from a man younger than 35 with Graves disease.

This clonotype was picked up one time. The J gene is TRBJ2-5, the V gene TRBV5-1; 9 bases are shared with TRBD2. Germline lookup yields CDR1 SGHRS and CDR2 YFSETQ. Trimming took 2 bases from V and 5 from J; bases not matched to a gene: 10. This CDR3 region has 16 residues. The CDR3 region has the DNA TGCGCCAGCAGCTTAGGACTAGCGTCAGGGAAGGAGACCCAGTACTTC. Translating it yields CASSLGLASGKETQYF. Full variable domain (outside the CDR3, taken from reference TRBV5-1 and TRBJ2-5): KAGVTQTPRYLIKTRGQQVTLSCSPISGHRSVSWYQQTPGQGLQFLFEYFSETQRNKGNFPGRFSGRQFSNSRSEMNVSTLELGDSALYLCASSLGLASGKETQYFGPGTRLLVL.

The rearrangement joins TRBV6-2 or TRBV6-3 to TRBJ2-7; D call uncertain. The ends were cut back, 5 bases at V and 5 bases at J, with 10 bases in the middle. Germline CDR1 reads MNHEY; CDR2 reads SVGEGT. The CDR3 totals 12 residues. The CDR3 protein is CASSAVGNEQYF. CDR3 DNA sequence: TGTGCCAGCAGTGCGGTAGGGAACGAGCAGTACTTC.

This clonotype was observed many times. The rearrangement links TRBV18 to TRBJ1-1; D is ambiguous. V lost 0 bases and J lost 3, with 11 bases in between. Germline V lookup: CDR1 KGHSH, CDR2 LQKENI. The CDR3 extends over 15 amino acids. For the CDR3, the DNA is TGTGCCAGCTCACCACCATTCGAGGGTTACACTGAAGCTTTCTTT. This codes for CASSPPFEGYTEAFF.